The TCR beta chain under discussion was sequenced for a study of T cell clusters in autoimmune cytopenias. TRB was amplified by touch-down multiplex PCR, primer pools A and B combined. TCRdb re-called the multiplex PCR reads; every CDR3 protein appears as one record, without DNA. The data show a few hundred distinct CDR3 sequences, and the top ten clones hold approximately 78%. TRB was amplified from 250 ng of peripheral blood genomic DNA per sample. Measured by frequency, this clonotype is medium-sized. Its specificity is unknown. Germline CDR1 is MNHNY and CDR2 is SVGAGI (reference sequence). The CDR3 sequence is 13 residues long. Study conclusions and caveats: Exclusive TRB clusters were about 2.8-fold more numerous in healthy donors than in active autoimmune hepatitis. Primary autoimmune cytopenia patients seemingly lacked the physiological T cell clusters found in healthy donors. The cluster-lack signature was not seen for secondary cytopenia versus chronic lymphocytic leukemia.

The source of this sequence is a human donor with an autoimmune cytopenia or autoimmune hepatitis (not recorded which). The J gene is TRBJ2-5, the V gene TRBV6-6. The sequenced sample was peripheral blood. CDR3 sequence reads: CASSSVADGTQYF.